The 8 T cell receptor beta chains reported below all come from one sample, sequenced in a study of regulatory T cells in long-lasting Graves disease. Stated time point: newly diagnosed GD, antithyroid drugs for less than 3 months. PBMC RNA was the source of the TCR library. Sequencing libraries for TCR beta were prepared with iRepertoire HTBI primers and Arm-PCR of CDR3 regions. From the multiplex PCR reads, TCRdb called clonotypes with MiXCR, one entry per CDR3 protein. The sample records about 440,000 distinct CDR3 sequences, 15% being singletons. The data were also submitted as part of a second study, on T cells in Graves' hyperthyroidism and ophthalmopathy.

The starting material was peripheral blood mononuclear cells (PBMCs), obtained at new diagnosis, from a patient treated with antithyroid drugs. The receptor source for this set is a woman in her twenties or thirties with Graves disease.

The chain carries TRBV20-1 and TRBJ1-2, with no clear D. This CDR3 comprises 8 residues. V lost 3 bases and J lost 14, with 7 bases in between. Germline CDR1 is DFQATT and CDR2 is SNEGSKA (reference sequence). The CDR3 bases are TGCAGTGCTAGGGGTCATACCTTC. Amino acid sequence: CSARGHTF.

The V gene is TRBV20-1, the J gene TRBJ1-2; possibly TRBD1 for D (5 bases). Trimming left V 5 bases short and J 4 bases short, with 14 bases between. The CDR3 spans 13 residues. Looked up from germline, CDR1 is DFQATT and CDR2 is SNEGSKA (reference sequence). The DNA for the CDR3 is TGCAGTGCTTACACAGGTGGAGCCTATGGCTACACCTTC. Its translation is CSAYTGGAYGYTF.

This clonotype was seen many times. The rearrangement uses TRBV12-3 or TRBV12-4 and TRBJ1-1, with D possibly TRBD1 on 6 matching bases. The CDR3 sequence is 15 residues long. V dropped 3 bases and J dropped 4 bases, with 15 bases sitting between them. The CDR3 protein is CASSFNGGLITEAFF. Here the CDR3 DNA reads TGTGCCAGCAGTTTTAATGGGGGCCTGATCACTGAAGCTTTCTTT.

The chain employs TRBV5-1 and TRBJ1-6; D uncertain. The V gene's germline CDR1 is SGHRS and CDR2 YFSETQ. Trimming took off 0 bases at V and 7 bases at J, with 11 bases between the two ends. The CDR3 totals 15 residues. The CDR3 region is CASSLGKGGNSPLHF. CDR3 DNA sequence: TGCGCCAGCAGCTTGGGGAAGGGAGGAAATTCACCCCTCCACTTT.

Ten or more counts support this clonotype. This chain joins TRBV6-1 and TRBJ2-2; TRBD1 matches at 9 bases. This CDR3 is built from 15 residues. In germline, CDR1 is MNHNS, CDR2 SASEGT. The V segment lost 1 base and the J segment 8 bases; nucleotides outside the gene matches: 5. This CDR3 reads CASSEGDREYGELFF. In DNA form, the CDR3 reads TGTGCCAGCAGTGAAGGGGACAGGGAATATGGGGAGCTGTTTTTT.

The chain is built from TRBV19 and TRBJ2-2; 7 nucleotides agree with TRBD2. CDR1 LNHDA and CDR2 SQIVND come from the germline V gene (reference sequence). Trimming removed 3 bases from V and 4 bases from J; junction bases left unmatched: 11. This CDR3 spans 17 amino acids. CDR3 DNA sequence: TGTGCCAGTAGTATGGCCGGCGGGAGCACACTCACCGGGGAGCTGTTTTTT. Amino acids: CASSMAGGSTLTGELFF.

This chain joins TRBV7-2 and TRBJ2-7, with 7 positions matching TRBD1. The trim removed 5 bases at V and 5 bases at J, leaving 9 bases unmatched. This CDR3 is 14 amino acids long. Germline V gives CDR1 SGHTA, CDR2 FQGNSA. The CDR3, as DNA: TGTGCCAGCAGCACCCACAGGGGCCTTAACGAGCAGTACTTC. Translated: CASSTHRGLNEQYF.

This clonotype was seen a few times. This chain uses TRBV5-1 with TRBJ2-2; tentatively, D is TRBD2 (6 bases). CDR1 and CDR2 (germline): SGHRS, YFSETQ. The CDR3 is 18 residues long. Trimming cost V 6 bases and J 0 bases, with 21 bases left between them. Here the CDR3 DNA reads TGCGCCAGCACCAATCGGGGGAACCGGTACACGAACACCGGGGAGCTGTTTTTT. Protein: CASTNRGNRYTNTGELFF.